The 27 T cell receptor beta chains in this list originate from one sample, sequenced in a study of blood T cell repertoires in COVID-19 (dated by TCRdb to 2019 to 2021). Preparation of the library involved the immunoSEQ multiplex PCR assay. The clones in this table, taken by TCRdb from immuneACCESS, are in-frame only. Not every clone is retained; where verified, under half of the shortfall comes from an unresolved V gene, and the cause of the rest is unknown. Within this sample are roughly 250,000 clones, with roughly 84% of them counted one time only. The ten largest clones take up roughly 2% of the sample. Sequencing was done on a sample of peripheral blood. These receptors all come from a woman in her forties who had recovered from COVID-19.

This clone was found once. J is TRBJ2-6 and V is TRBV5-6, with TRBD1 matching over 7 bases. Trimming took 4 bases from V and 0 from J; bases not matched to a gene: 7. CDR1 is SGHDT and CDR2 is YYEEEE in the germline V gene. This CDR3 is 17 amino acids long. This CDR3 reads CASSRDSLISGANVLTF. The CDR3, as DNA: TGTGCCAGCAGCCGGGACAGCCTTATCTCTGGGGCCAACGTCCTGACTTTC.

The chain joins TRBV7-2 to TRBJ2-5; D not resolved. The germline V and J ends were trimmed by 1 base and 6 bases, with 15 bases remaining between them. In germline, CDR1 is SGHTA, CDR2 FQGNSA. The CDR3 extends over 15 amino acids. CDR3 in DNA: TGTGCCAGCAGCTTAGTAAACCTACCCGCAAAGACCCAGTACTTC. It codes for CASSLVNLPAKTQYF.

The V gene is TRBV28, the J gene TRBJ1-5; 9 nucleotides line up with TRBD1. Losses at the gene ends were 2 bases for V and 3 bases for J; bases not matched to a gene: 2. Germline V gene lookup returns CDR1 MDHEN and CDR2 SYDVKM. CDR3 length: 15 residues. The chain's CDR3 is CASSLDRGFNQPQHF. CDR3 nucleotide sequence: TGTGCCAGCAGTTTAGACAGGGGGTTCAATCAGCCCCAGCATTTT. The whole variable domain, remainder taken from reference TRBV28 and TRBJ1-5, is DVKVTQSSRYLVKRTGEKVFLECVQDMDHENMFWYRQDPGLGLRLIYFSYDVKMKEKGDIPEGYSVSREKKERFSLILESASTNQTSMYLCASSLDRGFNQPQHFGDGTRLSIL.

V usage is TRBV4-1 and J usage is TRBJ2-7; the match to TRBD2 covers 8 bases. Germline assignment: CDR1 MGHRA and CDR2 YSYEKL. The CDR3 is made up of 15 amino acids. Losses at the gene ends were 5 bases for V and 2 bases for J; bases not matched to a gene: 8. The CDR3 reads CASSFTSGKTYEQYF. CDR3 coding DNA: TGCGCCAGCAGCTTTACTAGCGGTAAGACCTACGAGCAGTACTTC.

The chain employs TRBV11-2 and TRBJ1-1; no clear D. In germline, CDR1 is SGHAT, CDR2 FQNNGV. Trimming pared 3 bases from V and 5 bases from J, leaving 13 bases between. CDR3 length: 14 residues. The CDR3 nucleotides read TGTGCCAGCAGCTTTGAGGGCTCGAGAACTGAAGCTTTCTTT. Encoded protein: CASSFEGSRTEAFF. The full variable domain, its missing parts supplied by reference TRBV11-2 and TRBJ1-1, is EAGVAQSPRYKIIEKRQSVAFWCNPISGHATLYWYQQILGQGPKLLIQFQNNGVVDDSQLPKDRFSAERLKGVDSTLKIQPAKLEDSAVYLCASSFEGSRTEAFFGQGTRLTVV.

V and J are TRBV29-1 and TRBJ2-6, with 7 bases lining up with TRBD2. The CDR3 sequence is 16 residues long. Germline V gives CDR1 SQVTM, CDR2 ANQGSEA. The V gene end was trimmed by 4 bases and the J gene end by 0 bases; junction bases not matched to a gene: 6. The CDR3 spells CSVVGGVDSGANVLTF. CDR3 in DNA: TGCAGCGTTGTGGGAGGGGTTGACTCTGGGGCCAACGTCCTGACTTTC.

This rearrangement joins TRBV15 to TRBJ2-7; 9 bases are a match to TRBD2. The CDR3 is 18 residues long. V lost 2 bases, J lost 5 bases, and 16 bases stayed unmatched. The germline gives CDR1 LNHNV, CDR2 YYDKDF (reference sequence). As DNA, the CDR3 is TGTGCCACCAGCAGATCCTCTATCGGGCGGGGGGGCTTGGACGAGCAGTACTTC. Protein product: CATSRSSIGRGGLDEQYF.

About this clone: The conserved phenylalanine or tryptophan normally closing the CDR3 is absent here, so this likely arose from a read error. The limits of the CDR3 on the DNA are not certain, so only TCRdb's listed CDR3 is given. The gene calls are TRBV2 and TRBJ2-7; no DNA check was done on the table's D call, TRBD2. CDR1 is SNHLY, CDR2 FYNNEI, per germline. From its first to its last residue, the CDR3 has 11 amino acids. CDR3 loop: CASSASGRALL.

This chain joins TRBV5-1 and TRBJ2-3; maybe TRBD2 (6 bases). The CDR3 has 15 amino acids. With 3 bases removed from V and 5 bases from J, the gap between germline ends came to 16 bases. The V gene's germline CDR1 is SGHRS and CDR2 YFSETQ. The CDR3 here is CASSWTPSAGDTQYF. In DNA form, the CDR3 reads TGCGCCAGCAGCTGGACCCCTAGCGCAGGAGATACGCAGTATTTT.

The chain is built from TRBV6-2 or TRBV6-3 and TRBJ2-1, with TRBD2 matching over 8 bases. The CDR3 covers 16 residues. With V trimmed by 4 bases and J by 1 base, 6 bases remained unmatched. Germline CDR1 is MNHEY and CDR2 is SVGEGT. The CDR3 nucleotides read TGTGCCAGCAGTTCTCCAGCGGGGGAGTCCTACAATGAGCAGTTCTTC. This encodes CASSSPAGESYNEQFF.

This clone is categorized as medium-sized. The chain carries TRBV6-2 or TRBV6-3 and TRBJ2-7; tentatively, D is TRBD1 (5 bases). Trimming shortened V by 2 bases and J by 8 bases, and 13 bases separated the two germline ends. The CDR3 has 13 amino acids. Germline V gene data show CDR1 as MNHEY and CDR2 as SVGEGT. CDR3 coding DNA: TGTGCCAGCAGTTACGGGCCAGGGCATAAGCAGTACTTC. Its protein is CASSYGPGHKQYF.

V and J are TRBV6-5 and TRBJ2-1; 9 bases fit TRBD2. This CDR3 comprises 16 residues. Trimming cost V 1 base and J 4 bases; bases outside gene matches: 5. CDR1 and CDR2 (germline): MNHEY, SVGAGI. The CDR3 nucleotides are TGTGCCAGCAGTTACTTGCCTAGCGGGGAATACAATGAGCAGTTCTTC. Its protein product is CASSYLPSGEYNEQFF.

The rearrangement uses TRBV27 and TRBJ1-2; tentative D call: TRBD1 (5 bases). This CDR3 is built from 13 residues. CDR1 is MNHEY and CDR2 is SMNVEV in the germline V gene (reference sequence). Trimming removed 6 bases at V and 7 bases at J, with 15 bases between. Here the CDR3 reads CASSFDRSSGYTF. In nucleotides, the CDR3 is TGTGCCAGCAGCTTCGACAGATCAAGTGGCTACACCTTC.

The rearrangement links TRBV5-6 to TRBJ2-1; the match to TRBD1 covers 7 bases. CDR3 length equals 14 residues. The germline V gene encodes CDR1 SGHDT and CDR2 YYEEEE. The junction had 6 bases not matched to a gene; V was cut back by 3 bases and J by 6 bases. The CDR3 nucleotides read TGTGCCAGCAGCTCCCAGACAGGGATCAATGAGCAGTTCTTC. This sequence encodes CASSSQTGINEQFF.

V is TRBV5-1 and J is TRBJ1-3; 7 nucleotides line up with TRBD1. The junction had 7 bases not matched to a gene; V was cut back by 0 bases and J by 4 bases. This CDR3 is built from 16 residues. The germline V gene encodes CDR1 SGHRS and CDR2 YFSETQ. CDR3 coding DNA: TGCGCCAGCAGCTTGGCCGAGGGGGCGCGGGGAAACACCATATATTTT. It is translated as CASSLAEGARGNTIYF.

CDR3 sequence: CASSPRDREVTEAFF. The DNA of the CDR3 is TGTGCCAGCAGCCCCCGGGACAGGGAGGTCACTGAAGCTTTCTTT. The chain links TRBV11-3 to TRBJ1-1; TRBD1 matches at 9 bases. This CDR3 comprises 15 residues. The germline V gene has CDR1 SGHNT and CDR2 YENEEA. Unmatched junction bases numbered 8, after V lost 5 bases and J lost 4 bases.

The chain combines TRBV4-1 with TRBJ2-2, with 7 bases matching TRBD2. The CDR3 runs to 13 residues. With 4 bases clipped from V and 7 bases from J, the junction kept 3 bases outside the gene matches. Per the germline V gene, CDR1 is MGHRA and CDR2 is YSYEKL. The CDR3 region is CASSLAGVGELFF. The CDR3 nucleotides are TGCGCCAGCAGCCTAGCGGGCGTCGGGGAGCTGTTTTTT.

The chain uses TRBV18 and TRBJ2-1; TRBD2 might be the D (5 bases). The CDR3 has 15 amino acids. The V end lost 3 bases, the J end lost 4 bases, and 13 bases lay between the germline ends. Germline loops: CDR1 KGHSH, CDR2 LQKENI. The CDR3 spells CASSPDPPGYNEQFF. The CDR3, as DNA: TGTGCCAGCTCACCGGACCCTCCGGGGTACAATGAGCAGTTCTTC.

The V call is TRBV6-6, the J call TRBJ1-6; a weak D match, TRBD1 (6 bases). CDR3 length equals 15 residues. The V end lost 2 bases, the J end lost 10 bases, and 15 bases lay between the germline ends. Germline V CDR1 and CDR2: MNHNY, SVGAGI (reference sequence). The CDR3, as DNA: TGTGCCAGCAGTTACCGCGGGGGGCAAGGATCACCCCTCCACTTT. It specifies CASSYRGGQGSPLHF.

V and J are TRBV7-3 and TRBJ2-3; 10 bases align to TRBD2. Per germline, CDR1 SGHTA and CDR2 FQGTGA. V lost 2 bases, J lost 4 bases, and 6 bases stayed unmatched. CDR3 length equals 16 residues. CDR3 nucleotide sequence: TGTGCCAGCAGCTTAGTAGCGGGAGGAGGTGCAGATACGCAGTATTTT. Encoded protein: CASSLVAGGGADTQYF.

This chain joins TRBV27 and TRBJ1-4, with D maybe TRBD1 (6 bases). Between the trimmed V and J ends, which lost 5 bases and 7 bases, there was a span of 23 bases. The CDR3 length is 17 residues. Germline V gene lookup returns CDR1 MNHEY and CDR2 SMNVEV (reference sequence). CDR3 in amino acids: CASSPFGWGRDGEKLFF. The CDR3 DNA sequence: TGTGCCAGCAGTCCCTTCGGGTGGGGGCGCGACGGTGAAAAACTGTTTTTT.

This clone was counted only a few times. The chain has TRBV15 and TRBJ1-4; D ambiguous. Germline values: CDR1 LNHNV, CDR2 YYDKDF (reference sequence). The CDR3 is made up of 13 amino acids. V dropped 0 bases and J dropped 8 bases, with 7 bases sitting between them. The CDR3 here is CATSRDLEEKLFF. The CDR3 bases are TGTGCCACCAGCAGAGATTTAGAGGAAAAACTGTTTTTT.

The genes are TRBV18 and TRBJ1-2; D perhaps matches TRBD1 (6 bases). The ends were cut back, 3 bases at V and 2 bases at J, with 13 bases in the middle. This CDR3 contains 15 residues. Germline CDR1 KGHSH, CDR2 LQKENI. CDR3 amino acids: CASSPGHSLNYGYTF. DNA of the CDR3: TGTGCCAGCTCACCGGGACACTCACTCAACTATGGCTACACCTTC.

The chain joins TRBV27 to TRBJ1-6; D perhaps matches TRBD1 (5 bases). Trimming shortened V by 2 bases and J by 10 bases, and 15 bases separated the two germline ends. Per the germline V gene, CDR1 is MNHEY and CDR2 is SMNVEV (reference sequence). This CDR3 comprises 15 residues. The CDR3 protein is CASSLDSARYSPLHF. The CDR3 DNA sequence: TGTGCCAGCAGTTTAGACAGTGCGAGGTACTCACCCCTCCACTTT.

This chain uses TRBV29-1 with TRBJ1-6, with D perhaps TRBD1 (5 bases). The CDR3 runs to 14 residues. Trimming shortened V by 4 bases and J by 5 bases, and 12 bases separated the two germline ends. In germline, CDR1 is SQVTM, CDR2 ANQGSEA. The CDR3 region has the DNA TGCAGCGTTGGTTCAGGGCTAGATAATTCACCCCTCCACTTT. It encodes CSVGSGLDNSPLHF.

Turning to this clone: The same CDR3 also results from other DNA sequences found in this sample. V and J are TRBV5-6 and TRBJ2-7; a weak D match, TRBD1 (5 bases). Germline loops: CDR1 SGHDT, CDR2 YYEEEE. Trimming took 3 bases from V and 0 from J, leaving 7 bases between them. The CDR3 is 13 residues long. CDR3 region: CASSYRSSYEQYF. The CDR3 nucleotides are TGTGCCAGCAGCTACAGGAGCTCCTACGAGCAGTACTTC.

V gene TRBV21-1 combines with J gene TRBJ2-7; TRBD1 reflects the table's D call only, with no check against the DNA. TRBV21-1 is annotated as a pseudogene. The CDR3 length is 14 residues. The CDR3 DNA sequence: TGTGCCAGCACGCAAACAGGGGGCAGAGCCGAGCAGTACTTC. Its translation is CASTQTGGRAEQYF.